This TCR beta chain was observed in a study of identical twins. The ends lost 8 bases at V and 8 bases at J; junction bases unmatched: 11. CDR1 MGHDK and CDR2 SYGVNS come from the germline V gene. CDR3 length: 14 amino acids. This clonotype was found a few times. Unique molecular identifiers were present on cDNA, and template switching added a universal primer site. Each CDR3 protein is one row after TCRdb ran MiXCR on the 5' RACE reads. The sample lists a few hundred thousand distinct CDR3 sequences, about 9% occurring once. The same sample was also studied in work on yellow fever vaccine responses in identical twins. From that paper: Vaccine T cell responses of twins reportedly seemed partly convergent and partly personalized.

This clonotype was sampled from a woman aged 18-30 years in good health. J is TRBJ2-1 and V is TRBV25-1; 8 nucleotides match TRBD2. Sequenced input: CD8+ T cells sorted from blood. CDR3 region: CASGSPGLVDEQFF. In DNA form, the CDR3 reads TGTGCCAGCGGGAGTCCGGGACTAGTGGATGAGCAGTTCTTC.